This T cell receptor (beta chain) is drawn from a study of blood T cell repertoires in COVID-19 (dated by TCRdb to about 2020). Regarding the complete study: The collaborator samples originated in the United States, Italy and Spain and spanned the acute and convalescent phases of COVID-19. The material from the prospective study consisted of cDNA or gDNA derived from T cells, B-cell-depleted T cells, or PBMCs. Deeply sampled blood TCRbeta repertoires from subjects exposed to, actively infected with, or recovered from COVID-19 were included in the dataset. The repertoires were released in a freely available public database meant as a resource for research on the immune response to SARS-CoV-2. Samples were obtained from the ongoing ImmuneRACE study (first 160 participants) and from some 1,300 subjects provided by 6 global collaborators. Sample metadata almost always included a de-identified subject ID, COVID-19 status, age in years and sex. HLA class I and class II types, where available, came from metadata supplied by the sample provider rather than from assay-based typing. Study-wide findings and limitations: Clinical and demographic metadata were provided uncurated, with the amount varying by source and participant.

Trimming accounts for 4 bases at V and 7 bases at J, while the number of junction bases matched to no gene is 6. The CDR1 and CDR2 encoded by the germline V gene (reference sequence) are LNHDA and SQIVND. The CDR3 goes from the cysteine to the phenylalanine over 15 residues. Just CDR3 DNA is preserved here, 45 bases in frame from base 1. TCRbeta CDR3 regions were amplified from genomic DNA using the immunoSEQ Assay, a bias-controlled multiplex PCR. The study's processing was this. Nucleated cell counts per sample were estimated from amplification of reference gene primers within the assay. Sequence reads were collapsed and filtered to measure the absolute abundance of every unique TCRbeta CDR3 rearrangement. For each sample, productive Simpson clonality was calculated by taking the square root of Simpson's diversity index across productive rearrangements. The immuneACCESS repertoire file appears here via TCRdb, limited to in-frame rearrangements. These files lack a portion of the clones; in checked studies, under half of the deficit traces to unresolved V genes, and the cause of the others is not known. V and J calls and clone size are given by that table; D and trimming were obtained from the DNA. Counted in this sample were approximately 89,000 clones; 80% of them appeared once. The biggest ten clones account for roughly 19% of the sample.

The collaborating institutions used their own protocols to collect whole blood in K2EDTA tubes. Collaborator samples were shipped for TCRbeta analysis as frozen whole blood, isolated PBMCs, or DNA extracted from either sample type. This clone was recorded once. What this receptor recognizes is not known. Base quality data are lacking; no much larger clone is found one base away. This sequence originates from a human donor in a cohort sampled during active COVID-19. The V gene is TRBV19 and the J gene is TRBJ1-4; 10 bases in the middle match TRBD1. Sequencing was performed on peripheral blood. Here the CDR3 is given as CASSNSGTGVEKLFF. The DNA sequence is as follows: TGTGCCAGTAGTAACTCCGGGACAGGGGTTGAAAAACTGTTTTTT. With the portions outside the CDR3 filled from the reference TRBV19 and TRBJ1-4 genes, the complete variable region becomes DGGITQSPKYLFRKEGQNVTLSCEQNLNHDAMYWYRQDPGQGLRLIYYSQIVNDFQKGDIAEGYSVSREKKESFPLTVTSAQKNPTAFYLCASSNSGTGVEKLFFGSGTQLSVL.